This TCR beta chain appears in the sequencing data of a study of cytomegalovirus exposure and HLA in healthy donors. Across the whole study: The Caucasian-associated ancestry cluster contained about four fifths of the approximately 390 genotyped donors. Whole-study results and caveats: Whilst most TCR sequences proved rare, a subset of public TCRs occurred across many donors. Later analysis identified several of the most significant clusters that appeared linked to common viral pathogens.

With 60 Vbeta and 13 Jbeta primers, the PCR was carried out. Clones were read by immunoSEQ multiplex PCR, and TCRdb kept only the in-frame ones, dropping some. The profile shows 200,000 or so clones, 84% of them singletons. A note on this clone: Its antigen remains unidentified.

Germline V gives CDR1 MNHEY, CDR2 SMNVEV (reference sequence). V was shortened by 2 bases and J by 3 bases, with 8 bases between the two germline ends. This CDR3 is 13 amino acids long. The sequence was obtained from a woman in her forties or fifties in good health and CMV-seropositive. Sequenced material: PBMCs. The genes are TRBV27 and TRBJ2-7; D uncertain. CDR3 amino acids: CASSLARGYEQYF. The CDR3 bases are TGTGCCAGCAGTTTAGCTAGAGGCTACGAGCAGTACTTC.